This is a list of T cell receptor beta chains from one sample in a study of T cells in Graves' hyperthyroidism and ophthalmopathy. TCRdb re-analysed the multiplex PCR reads in MiXCR, keeping a single row per CDR3 protein. The table includes around 700,000 distinct CDR3 sequences, under 20% detected once. Sequenced sample: blood. The receptors come from a woman in her forties or fifties with Graves' hyperthyroidism that later progressed to Graves' ophthalmopathy. Each CDR3 is given with its conserved first and last residue. The D gene is left open where the match is weak. Not all rows give a size; the values are once, few, many and, for expanded clones, a class.

V gene,J gene,clone size,D gene,CDR3 DNA,CDR3 protein
TRBV19,TRBJ2-3,-,-,TGTGCCAGCAAGCCCGCTAGTGTAGGGATATATACGCAGTATTTT,CASKPASVGIYTQYF
TRBV2,TRBJ1-5,many,-,TGTGCCAGCAGAAAAGACAGTAGCAATCAGCCCCAGCATTTT,CASRKDSSNQPQHF
TRBV27,TRBJ1-5,-,-,TGTGCCAGCAGCTTGACTGGGGGTAGGGGTCAGCCCCAGCATTTT,CASSLTGGRGQPQHF
TRBV20-1,TRBJ1-4,once,-,TGCAGTGCTAGTCGGCAGGGTGTAACTAATGAAAAACTGTTTTTT,CSASRQGVTNEKLFF
TRBV27,TRBJ1-2,many,TRBD1,TGTGCCAGCACCACTTCCACAGGGGACTATGGCTACACCTTC,CASTTSTGDYGYTF
TRBV12-3/TRBV12-4,TRBJ2-1,once,TRBD1,TGTGCCAGCACTTTGGACAGGGGGCTAAGCTCCTACAATGAGCAGTTCTTC,CASTLDRGLSSYNEQFF
TRBV3-1,TRBJ2-1,-,-,TGTGCCAGCAGCCAAGTTTACGGGTACAATGAGCAGTTCTTC,CASSQVYGYNEQFF
TRBV4-2,TRBJ1-1,-,TRBD1,TGTGCCAGCAGCCCCCCGGGACAGGTGAACACTGAAGCTTTCTTT,CASSPPGQVNTEAFF
TRBV7-8,TRBJ1-3,few,-,TGTGCCAGCAGCTTAGGACTAGGCCCTGGAAACACCATATATTTT,CASSLGLGPGNTIYF
TRBV6-1,TRBJ1-5,many,TRBD1,TGTGCCAGCAGTGAAGTGGGGACAGGGTCGCAGCCCCAGCATTTT,CASSEVGTGSQPQHF
TRBV29-1,TRBJ2-5,-,-,TGCAGCGTTGAATACGAGACCCAGTACTTC,CSVEYETQYF
TRBV7-9,TRBJ1-1,many,-,TGTGCCAGCAGAGGGTCGAACACTGAAGCTTTCTTT,CASRGSNTEAFF
TRBV6-1,TRBJ2-1,few,-,TGTGCCAGCAGCTCCCTGATGAATGAGCAGTTCTTC,CASSSLMNEQFF
TRBV3-1,TRBJ1-1,many,-,TGTGCCAGCAGCCCCCAAAGAGGGGCGACTGAAGCTTTCTTT,CASSPQRGATEAFF
TRBV5-1,TRBJ1-1,few,-,TGCGCCAGCAGCTTAGTGCCAGGGACCATGAACACTGAAGCTTTCTTT,CASSLVPGTMNTEAFF
TRBV6-2/TRBV6-3,TRBJ2-1,many,TRBD2,TGTGCCAGCAGGCCTAGCGGGGAGCTTGAGCAGTTCTTC,CASRPSGELEQFF
TRBV12-3/TRBV12-4,TRBJ2-3,many,-,TGTGCCAGCAGGCATGCGGAGGGTTCCTACAGCTCGGAGCAGTATTTT,CASRHAEGSYSSEQYF
TRBV20-1,TRBJ1-5,-,-,TGCAGTGCTAAGTACAGGGAACTAGTTTATAGCAATCAGCCCCAGCATTTT,CSAKYRELVYSNQPQHF
TRBV2,TRBJ1-6,few,-,TGTGCCAGCATATGGGACACGAGCTCCTATAATTCACCCCTCCACTTT,CASIWDTSSYNSPLHF
TRBV5-6,TRBJ1-5,-,-,TGTGCCAGCAGCGTGGGACTGCTCAATCAGCCCCAGCATTTT,CASSVGLLNQPQHF
TRBV14,TRBJ1-6,-,-,TGTGCCAGCAGCCAAGGGGGCAGGGGCAATTCACCCCTCCACTTT,CASSQGGRGNSPLHF
TRBV5-1,TRBJ2-1,many,TRBD1,TGCGCCAGCAGCTTGTTAGGGGGCGGGCCTAATGAGCAGTTCTTC,CASSLLGGGPNEQFF
TRBV6-1,TRBJ1-2,-,-,TGTGCCAGCAGCCGGGGACCCTATGGCTACACCTTC,CASSRGPYGYTF
TRBV27,TRBJ2-7,-,TRBD1,TGTGCCAGCAGAGTCGACAGGGCAACCTACGAGCAGTACTTC,CASRVDRATYEQYF
TRBV9,TRBJ2-7,-,TRBD2,TGTGCCAGCAGCGTTAGCGGGGGGACCTCCTACGAGCAGTACTTC,CASSVSGGTSYEQYF
TRBV3-1,TRBJ2-2,many,-,TGTGCCAGCAGCCAAGATTTGGCACTTACCGGGGAGCTGTTTTTT,CASSQDLALTGELFF
TRBV6-2/TRBV6-3,TRBJ2-1,-,-,TGTGCCAGCAGTTCGCAGGAGTCCTACAATGAGCAGTTCTTC,CASSSQESYNEQFF
TRBV6-1,TRBJ2-1,-,-,TGTGCCAGCGCTGAGGTCCTCTCCTACAATGAGCAGTTCTTC,CASAEVLSYNEQFF
TRBV6-5,TRBJ1-3,few,-,TGTGCCAGCAGTTTGAGCGGTCAGTCTGGAAACACCATATATTTT,CASSLSGQSGNTIYF
TRBV6-1,TRBJ2-5,many,TRBD2,TGTGCCAGCAGTTCAGCGGGGGCCACCAAGCAAGAGACCCAGTACTTC,CASSSAGATKQETQYF
TRBV20-1,TRBJ1-2,-,TRBD1,TGCAGTGCTAGTACCGGGACAGGGATGTATGGCTACACCTTC,CSASTGTGMYGYTF
TRBV7-3,TRBJ2-1,few,TRBD2,TGTGCCAGCAGCTTATCCGGGACTAGCGGTTACAATGAGCAGTTCTTC,CASSLSGTSGYNEQFF
TRBV20-1,TRBJ2-4,-,-,TGCAGTGCTAGAGAAGGAACGAGTCTAGCCAAAAACATTCAGTACTTC,CSAREGTSLAKNIQYF
TRBV5-1,TRBJ1-2,many,-,TGTGCCAGCAGCTTTCCAGGAGCTAACTATGGCTACACCTTC,CASSFPGANYGYTF
TRBV18,TRBJ2-3,many,TRBD1,TGTGCCAGCTCTCGGGACAGAAGCACAGATACGCAGTATTTT,CASSRDRSTDTQYF
TRBV12-3/TRBV12-4,TRBJ1-5,-,-,TGTGCCAGCAGTGCCAGGGTTAGCAATCAGCCCCAGCATTTT,CASSARVSNQPQHF
TRBV12-3/TRBV12-4,TRBJ2-2,-,TRBD1,TGTGCCAGCACCGGGACAGGGGGCGGCACCGGGGAGCTGTTTTTT,CASTGTGGGTGELFF
TRBV14,TRBJ1-1,-,TRBD1,TGTGCCAGCAGCTTGCCGGGACAGGGTCCGGGGAGCACTGAAGCTTTCTTT,CASSLPGQGPGSTEAFF
TRBV30,TRBJ2-7,-,TRBD2,TGTGCCTGGATTCCGGGGGGAACCTACGAGCAGTACTTC,CAWIPGGTYEQYF
TRBV27,TRBJ2-2,-,-,TGTGCCAGCAGTTTTCTAATAACGGCGAGGAACACCGGGGAGCTGTTTTTT,CASSFLITARNTGELFF
TRBV29-1,TRBJ2-1,few,-,TGCAGCGTTGACGCGGGACAGACTATCAATGAGCAGTTCTTC,CSVDAGQTINEQFF